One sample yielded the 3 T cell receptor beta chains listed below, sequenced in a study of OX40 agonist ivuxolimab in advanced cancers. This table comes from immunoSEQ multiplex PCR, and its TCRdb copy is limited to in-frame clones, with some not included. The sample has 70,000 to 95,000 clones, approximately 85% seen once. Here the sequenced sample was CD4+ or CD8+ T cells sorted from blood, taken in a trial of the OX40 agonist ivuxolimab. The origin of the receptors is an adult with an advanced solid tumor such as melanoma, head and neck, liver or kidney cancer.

The CDR3 region has the DNA TGTGCCACAGGGTCGGGAGACTACAATGAGCAGTTCTTC. Translating it yields CATGSGDYNEQFF. This chain joins TRBV28 and TRBJ2-1, with D possibly TRBD2 on 6 matching bases. Germline CDR1 reads MDHEN; CDR2 reads SYDVKM. CDR3 length equals 13 residues. V was pared by 10 bases and J by 3 bases, with 13 bases between.

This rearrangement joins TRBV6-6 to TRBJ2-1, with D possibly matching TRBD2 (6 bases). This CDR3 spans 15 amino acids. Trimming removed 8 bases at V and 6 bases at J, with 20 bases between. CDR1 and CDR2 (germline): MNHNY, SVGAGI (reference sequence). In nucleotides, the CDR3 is TGTGCCAGCGTCAGCACCCCGGGAGCGTTCAATGAGCAGTTCTTC. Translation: CASVSTPGAFNEQFF.

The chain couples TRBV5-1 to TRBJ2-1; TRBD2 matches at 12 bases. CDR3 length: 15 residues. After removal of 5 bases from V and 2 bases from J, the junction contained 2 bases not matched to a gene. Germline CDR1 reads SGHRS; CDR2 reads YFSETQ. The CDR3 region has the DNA TGCGCCAGCAGATGGACTAGCGGGGCCTACAATGAGCAGTTCTTC. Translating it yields CASRWTSGAYNEQFF.